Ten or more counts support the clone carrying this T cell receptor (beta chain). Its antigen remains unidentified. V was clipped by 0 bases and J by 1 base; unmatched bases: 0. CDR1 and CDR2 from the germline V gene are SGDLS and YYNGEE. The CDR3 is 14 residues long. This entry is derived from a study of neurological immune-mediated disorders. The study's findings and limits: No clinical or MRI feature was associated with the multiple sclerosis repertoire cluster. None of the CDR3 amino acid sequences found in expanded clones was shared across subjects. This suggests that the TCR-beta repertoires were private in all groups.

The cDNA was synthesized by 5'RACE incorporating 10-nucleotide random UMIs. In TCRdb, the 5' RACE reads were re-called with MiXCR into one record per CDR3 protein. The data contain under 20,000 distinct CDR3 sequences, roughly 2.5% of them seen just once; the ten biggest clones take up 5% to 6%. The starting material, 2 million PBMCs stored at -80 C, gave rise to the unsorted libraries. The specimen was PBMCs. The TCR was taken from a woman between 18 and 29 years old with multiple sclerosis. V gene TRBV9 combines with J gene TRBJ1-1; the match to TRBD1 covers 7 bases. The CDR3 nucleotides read TGTGCCAGCAGCGTAGCAGGGGGGAACACTGAAGCTTTCTTT. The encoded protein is CASSVAGGNTEAFF.